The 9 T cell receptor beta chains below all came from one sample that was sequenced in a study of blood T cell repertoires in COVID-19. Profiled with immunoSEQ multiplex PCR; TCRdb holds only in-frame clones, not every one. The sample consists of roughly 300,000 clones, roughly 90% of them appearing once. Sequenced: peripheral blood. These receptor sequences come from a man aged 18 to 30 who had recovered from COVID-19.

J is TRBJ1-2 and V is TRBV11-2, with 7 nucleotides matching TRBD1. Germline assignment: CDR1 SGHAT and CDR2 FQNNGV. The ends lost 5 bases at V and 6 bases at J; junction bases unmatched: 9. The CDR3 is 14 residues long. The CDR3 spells CASSPRQGQNGYTF. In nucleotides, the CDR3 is TGTGCCAGCAGCCCGCGACAGGGTCAAAATGGCTACACCTTC.

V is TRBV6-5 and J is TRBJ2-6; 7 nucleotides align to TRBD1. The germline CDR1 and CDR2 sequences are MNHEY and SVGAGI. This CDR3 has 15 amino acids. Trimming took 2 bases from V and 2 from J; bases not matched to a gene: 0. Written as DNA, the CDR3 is TGTGCCAGCAGTTACGACAGGGCTGGGGCCAACGTCCTGACTTTC. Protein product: CASSYDRAGANVLTF.

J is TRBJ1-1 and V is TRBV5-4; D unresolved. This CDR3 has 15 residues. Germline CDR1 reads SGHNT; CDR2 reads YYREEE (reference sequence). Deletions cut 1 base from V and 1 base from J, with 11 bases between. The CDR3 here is CASSLSVLENTEAFF. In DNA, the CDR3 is TGTGCCAGCAGCTTGTCCGTTTTAGAGAACACTGAAGCTTTCTTT.

CDR3 sequence: CASSLESTTYNEQFF. The CDR3 DNA is TGTGCCAGCAGCTTAGAGAGTACTACCTACAATGAGCAGTTCTTC. The chain has TRBV7-2 and TRBJ2-1; no reliable D call. Between the trimmed V and J ends, which lost 1 base and 2 bases, there was a span of 9 bases. Germline lookup yields CDR1 SGHTA and CDR2 FQGNSA. This CDR3 is built from 15 residues.

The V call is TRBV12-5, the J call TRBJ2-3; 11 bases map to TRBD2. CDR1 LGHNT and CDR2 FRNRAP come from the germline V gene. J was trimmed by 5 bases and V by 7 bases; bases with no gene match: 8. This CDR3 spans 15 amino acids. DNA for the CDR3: TGTGCTAGTGCCAAACTAGCGGGAGTGCTAGATACGCAGTATTTT. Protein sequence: CASAKLAGVLDTQYF.

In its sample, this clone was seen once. The CDR3 loop reads CASSLSGRGPYEQYF. CDR3 coding DNA: TGTGCCAGCAGTTTATCGGGGCGGGGTCCCTACGAGCAGTACTTC. The chain employs TRBV27 and TRBJ2-7; TRBD2 is a possible D gene (6 bases). This CDR3 region has 15 residues. V lost 0 bases and J lost 2, with 11 bases in between. Germline assignment: CDR1 MNHEY and CDR2 SMNVEV (reference sequence).

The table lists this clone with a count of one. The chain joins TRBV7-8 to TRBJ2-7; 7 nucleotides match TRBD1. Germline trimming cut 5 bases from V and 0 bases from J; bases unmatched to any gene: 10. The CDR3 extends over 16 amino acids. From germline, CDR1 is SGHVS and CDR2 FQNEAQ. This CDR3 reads CASSIYAGTASYEQYF. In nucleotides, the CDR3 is TGTGCCAGCAGCATTTATGCCGGGACAGCCTCCTACGAGCAGTACTTC. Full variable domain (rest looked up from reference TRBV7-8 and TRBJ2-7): GAGVSQSPRYKVAKRGQDVALRCDPISGHVSLFWYQQALGQGPEFLTYFQNEAQLDKSGLPSDRFFAERPEGSVSTLKIQRTQQEDSAVYLCASSIYAGTASYEQYFGPGTRLTVT.

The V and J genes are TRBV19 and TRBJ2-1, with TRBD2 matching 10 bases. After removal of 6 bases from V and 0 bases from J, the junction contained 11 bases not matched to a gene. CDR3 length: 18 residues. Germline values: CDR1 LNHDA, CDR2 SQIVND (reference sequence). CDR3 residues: CASSLGGSGGLSYNEQFF. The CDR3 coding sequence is TGTGCCAGTAGCCTCGGAGGTAGCGGGGGGCTCTCCTACAATGAGCAGTTCTTC.

The CDR3 DNA is TGTGCCAGCAGTTTCAGCAATGAGCAGTTCTTC. It codes for CASSFSNEQFF. The genes are TRBV6-2 or TRBV6-3 and TRBJ2-1; D unclear. The CDR3 length is 11 residues. V was shortened by 4 bases and J by 6 bases, with 4 bases between the two germline ends. Germline V gene sequence: CDR1 MNHEY, CDR2 SVGEGT.